The next 26 T cell receptor beta chains were all read from a single sample in a study of Ad26.COV2.S vaccination and SARS-CoV-2 variants. Specified treatment: about 20 received Ad26.COV2.S at low or high dose, single or two shots; roughly five received placebo; per-sample allocation not given. Repertoires come from day 63 after the first vaccine or placebo injection. Measured with immunoSEQ multiplex PCR; TCRdb has only the in-frame clones, and not every one. The top ten hold approximately 2.5% of the sample, which has roughly 420,000 clones, roughly 89% seen once. The sample was peripheral blood, taken in a trial of Ad26.COV2.S vaccine versus placebo. These receptors all stem from a person between 18 and 59 years old who received the Ad26.COV2.S COVID-19 vaccine or a placebo.

The V and J genes are TRBV7-9 and TRBJ2-3; 15 nucleotides agree with TRBD2. V lost 3 bases and J lost 4; bases outside the gene matches: 11. The CDR3 totals 19 residues. The germline V gene encodes CDR1 SEHNR and CDR2 FQNEAQ (reference sequence). The CDR3 coding sequence is TGTGCCAGCAGCTTTGGACTAGCGGGAGGGCCGCGCCTTCCAGATACGCAGTATTTT. It translates to CASSFGLAGGPRLPDTQYF. Looking up the rest from reference TRBV7-9 and TRBJ2-3 gives the full variable domain: DTGVSQNPRHKITKRGQNVTFRCDPISEHNRLYWYRQTLGQGPEFLTYFQNEAQLEKSRLLSDRFSAERPKGSFSTLEIQRTEQGDSAMYLCASSFGLAGGPRLPDTQYFGPGTRLTVL.

The J gene is TRBJ1-5, the V gene TRBV7-8; D gene unclear. Germline V CDR1 and CDR2: SGHVS, FQNEAQ. The V and J ends lost 3 bases and 2 bases respectively, with 17 bases between them. The CDR3 runs to 17 residues. The CDR3 sequence: CASSLGYRVRRNQPQHF. DNA for the CDR3: TGTGCCAGCAGCTTGGGCTATAGGGTGAGGCGCAATCAGCCCCAGCATTTT.

This chain uses TRBV15 with TRBJ1-4; TRBD1 is a possible D gene (6 bases). This CDR3 spans 15 amino acids. CDR1 and CDR2 (germline): LNHNV, YYDKDF (reference sequence). V was cut by 4 bases and J by 2 bases, with 11 bases left in between. CDR3 DNA sequence: TGTGCCACCAGCACTCCTAGGGGGACTAATGAAAAACTGTTTTTT. The encoded protein is CATSTPRGTNEKLFF.

The J gene is TRBJ2-2, the V gene TRBV11-2, with unresolved D. The CDR3 spans 19 residues. Germline V gene lookup returns CDR1 SGHAT and CDR2 FQNNGV. Between the trimmed V and J ends, which lost 0 bases and 5 bases, there was a span of 22 bases. This chain's CDR3 is CASSLDPWSEWGGTGELFF. The CDR3 nucleotides are TGTGCCAGCAGCTTAGATCCTTGGTCGGAGTGGGGTGGAACCGGGGAGCTGTTTTTT.

This sequence joins TRBV5-4 and TRBJ2-3, with TRBD2 matching 7 bases. The CDR3 runs 14 residues. CDR1 SGHNT and CDR2 YYREEE come from the germline V gene (reference sequence). The V gene end was trimmed by 3 bases and the J gene end by 2 bases; junction bases not matched to a gene: 3. CDR3 in amino acids: CASSSAGTTDTQYF. The CDR3 DNA follows: TGTGCCAGCAGCTCAGCGGGAACCACAGATACGCAGTATTTT.

This clone was observed a few times. This chain joins TRBV7-8 and TRBJ2-2; TRBD1 matches at 7 bases. V gave up 0 bases and J gave up 4 bases; unmatched junction bases: 8. Germline CDR1 is SGHVS and CDR2 is FQNEAQ. The CDR3 is 17 amino acids. The CDR3 DNA reads as TGTGCCAGCAGCTTAGCGCTAACAGGGGTTGGCACCGGGGAGCTGTTTTTT. It specifies CASSLALTGVGTGELFF.

In the case of this clone: The sample carries other DNA sequences with the same CDR3. The DNA of the CDR3 is TGTGCCAGCTCAACAGGACAGGGGGCCCGAGAAAAACTGTTTTTT. It codes for CASSTGQGAREKLFF. This sequence joins TRBV18 and TRBJ1-4; TRBD1 agrees at 11 bases. V lost 5 bases, J lost 8 bases, and 7 bases stayed unmatched. The CDR3 covers 15 residues. CDR1 KGHSH and CDR2 LQKENI come from the germline V gene.

The chain recombines TRBV28 with TRBJ2-7, with D unresolved. The CDR3 has 15 amino acids. Trimming stripped 1 base from V and 1 base from J, with 11 bases between. Germline V gene data show CDR1 as MDHEN and CDR2 as SYDVKM. The chain's CDR3 is CASSLFLPGSYEQYF. The CDR3 DNA reads TGTGCCAGCAGTTTATTTCTGCCAGGATCCTACGAGCAGTACTTC.

The chain has TRBV5-6 and TRBJ2-5; a possible D gene is TRBD2 (6 bases). The V gene lost 4 bases and the J gene lost 5 bases, with 15 bases spanning the gap. Germline assignment: CDR1 SGHDT and CDR2 YYEEEE. The CDR3 consists of 14 residues. The CDR3 is CASSLSTRLETQYF. In DNA, the CDR3 is TGTGCCAGCAGCCTCTCGACTAGACTCGAGACCCAGTACTTC.

J is TRBJ2-4 and V is TRBV25-1; 8 nucleotides match TRBD2. Unmatched junction bases numbered 4, after V lost 1 base and J lost 8 bases. This CDR3 comprises 14 residues. Germline CDR1 reads MGHDK; CDR2 reads SYGVNS. The CDR3 region has the DNA TGTGCCAGCAGTGAATTGACGGGAGGGGACATTCAGTACTTC. Translated: CASSELTGGDIQYF.

This clone was seen once. V usage is TRBV27 and J usage is TRBJ2-3, with 11 bases matching TRBD2. V gave up 4 bases and J gave up 2 bases; unmatched junction bases: 5. The CDR3 is made up of 16 amino acids. Per the germline V gene, CDR1 is MNHEY and CDR2 is SMNVEV (reference sequence). CDR3 residues: CASSSQGLAVTDTQYF. Written as DNA, the CDR3 is TGTGCCAGCAGTTCCCAGGGACTAGCGGTCACAGATACGCAGTATTTT.

This chain joins TRBV7-9 and TRBJ2-7; the D gene is possibly TRBD2 (6 bases). The ends were cut back, 5 bases at V and 1 base at J, with 12 bases in the middle. Germline values: CDR1 SEHNR, CDR2 FQNEAQ (reference sequence). This CDR3 region has 14 residues. For the CDR3, the DNA is TGTGCCAGCAGCGGCTCGACTAGTTCCTACGAGCAGTACGTC. It yields the protein CASSGSTSSYEQYV.

V gene TRBV5-1 combines with J gene TRBJ2-1; 11 bases align to TRBD2. Per the germline V gene, CDR1 is SGHRS and CDR2 is YFSETQ. J gave up 5 bases and V 7 bases, and 5 bases lay outside the gene matches. This CDR3 region has 14 residues. CDR3 residues: CASAPLAGDNEQFF. CDR3 in DNA: TGCGCCAGCGCCCCACTAGCGGGGGACAATGAGCAGTTCTTC.

The chain is built from TRBV7-8 and TRBJ2-1; no clear D gene. V was clipped by 5 bases and J by 3 bases, with 26 bases between them. This CDR3 is 19 amino acids long. Germline V gene sequence: CDR1 SGHVS, CDR2 FQNEAQ. The CDR3 DNA is TGTGCCAGCAGCCACCAGACACCCGGCATCGCGCGGAGCTACAATGAGCAGTTCTTC. This encodes CASSHQTPGIARSYNEQFF. Supplemented by reference TRBV7-8 and TRBJ2-1, the full variable domain reads GAGVSQSPRYKVAKRGQDVALRCDPISGHVSLFWYQQALGQGPEFLTYFQNEAQLDKSGLPSDRFFAERPEGSVSTLKIQRTQQEDSAVYLCASSHQTPGIARSYNEQFFGPGTRLTVL.

The chain links TRBV28 to TRBJ2-1; D is ambiguous. CDR1 MDHEN and CDR2 SYDVKM come from the germline V gene. The CDR3 runs to 11 residues. V was pared by 5 bases and J by 14 bases, with 13 bases between. The chain's CDR3 is CASSERTKEFF. CDR3 DNA: TGTGCCAGCAGTGAAAGGACCAAGGAGTTCTTC. The full variable domain, in which reference TRBV28 and TRBJ2-1 provide the parts outside the CDR3, is DVKVTQSSRYLVKRTGEKVFLECVQDMDHENMFWYRQDPGLGLRLIYFSYDVKMKEKGDIPEGYSVSREKKERFSLILESASTNQTSMYLCASSERTKEFFGPGTRLTVL.

In this sample, this clone turned up a few times. The gene calls are TRBV7-8 and TRBJ1-1; D gene unclear. CDR3 length: 12 amino acids. V lost 1 base and J lost 6, with 6 bases in between. Per the germline V gene, CDR1 is SGHVS and CDR2 is FQNEAQ. CDR3 loop: CASSLGVSEAFF. The CDR3 DNA is TGTGCCAGCAGCTTAGGTGTATCTGAAGCTTTCTTT. Complete variable domain (other parts from reference TRBV7-8 and TRBJ1-1): GAGVSQSPRYKVAKRGQDVALRCDPISGHVSLFWYQQALGQGPEFLTYFQNEAQLDKSGLPSDRFFAERPEGSVSTLKIQRTQQEDSAVYLCASSLGVSEAFFGQGTRLTVV.

The chain uses TRBV9 and TRBJ2-5, with a weak D call TRBD2 (5 bases). Trimming cost V 0 bases and J 5 bases, with 14 bases left between them. The CDR3 length is 15 residues. Germline loops: CDR1 SGDLS, CDR2 YYNGEE. The chain's CDR3 is CASSVDLGVLETQYF. CDR3 nucleotides: TGTGCCAGCAGCGTAGATCTCGGGGTCTTGGAGACCCAGTACTTC.

The J gene is TRBJ2-5, the V gene TRBV19, with 9 bases identical to TRBD1. Per the germline V gene, CDR1 is LNHDA and CDR2 is SQIVND (reference sequence). The V segment lost 4 bases and the J segment 6 bases; nucleotides outside the gene matches: 9. The CDR3 length is 15 residues. The CDR3 DNA reads as TGTGCCAGTAGTAGCTTTAGACAGGGGGAGCAGACCCAGTACTTC. Protein: CASSSFRQGEQTQYF.

Concerning this clone itself: At the DNA level, this CDR3 is encoded by other sequences in the same sample as well. The V and J genes are TRBV3-1 (or the pseudogene TRBV3-2) and TRBJ2-7, with D possibly matching TRBD2 (5 bases). V was pared by 3 bases and J by 0 bases, with 9 bases between. The CDR3 is 14 residues long. Germline V gene data show CDR1 as LGHDT and CDR2 as YNNKEL (reference sequence). The CDR3 sequence: CASSQVGSSYEQYF. DNA of the CDR3: TGTGCCAGCAGCCAGGTAGGGAGCTCCTACGAGCAGTACTTC.

V and J are TRBV18 and TRBJ1-4; no clear D gene. From germline, CDR1 is KGHSH and CDR2 LQKENI. This CDR3 spans 14 amino acids. V lost 0 bases and J 8 bases, leaving 10 bases between the germline ends. DNA of the CDR3: TGTGCCAGCTCACCACCGCGGGGAGGGGAAAAACTGTTTTTT. Its protein is CASSPPRGGEKLFF.

The V call is TRBV10-1, the J call TRBJ2-3; D uncertain. V dropped 3 bases and J dropped 1 base, with 14 bases sitting between them. Germline V CDR1 and CDR2: WNHNN, SYGVQD (reference sequence). The CDR3 contains 16 residues. The CDR3 spells CASSDRAHIRTDTQYF. Written as DNA, the CDR3 is TGCGCCAGCAGTGACCGGGCCCATATTCGCACAGATACGCAGTATTTT.

This clone was picked up a small number of times. The rearrangement uses TRBV27 and TRBJ1-2; no definite D call. The ends were cut back, 4 bases at V and 2 bases at J, with 8 bases in the middle. CDR3 length: 13 residues. Germline lookup yields CDR1 MNHEY and CDR2 SMNVEV (reference sequence). CDR3 nucleotide sequence: TGTGCCAGCAGTTGGCAAGGGAACTATGGCTACACCTTC. It is translated as CASSWQGNYGYTF.

J is TRBJ2-7 and V is TRBV6-5, with D tentatively TRBD1 or TRBD2 (5 bases each). V lost 9 bases and J lost 1, with 19 bases in between. This CDR3 comprises 15 residues. Germline V lookup: CDR1 MNHEY, CDR2 SVGAGI. The CDR3 spells CASRRRAGGSYEQYV. The CDR3 DNA reads TGTGCCAGTCGGCGCAGGGCGGGCGGGTCCTACGAGCAGTACGTC.

The chain recombines TRBV5-1 with TRBJ2-5; 7 bases fit TRBD2. Germline V gene lookup returns CDR1 SGHRS and CDR2 YFSETQ. Trimming removed 3 bases from V and 5 bases from J; junction bases left unmatched: 7. The CDR3 loop spans 14 amino acids. The CDR3 coding sequence is TGCGCCAGCAGCTCAGCGGGAACATGGGAGACCCAGTACTTC. Protein: CASSSAGTWETQYF. Drawing the rest from reference TRBV5-1 and TRBJ2-5, the complete variable domain is KAGVTQTPRYLIKTRGQQVTLSCSPISGHRSVSWYQQTPGQGLQFLFEYFSETQRNKGNFPGRFSGRQFSNSRSEMNVSTLELGDSALYLCASSSAGTWETQYFGPGTRLLVL.

V is TRBV18 and J is TRBJ1-4; D unresolved. The CDR3 covers 14 residues. The V end lost 2 bases, the J end lost 6 bases, and 10 bases lay between the germline ends. The germline V gene has CDR1 KGHSH and CDR2 LQKENI. CDR3 nucleotide sequence: TGTGCCAGCTCACCATACCGGCGGGATGAAAAACTGTTTTTT. Amino acid sequence: CASSPYRRDEKLFF.

This chain uses TRBV10-1 with TRBJ2-7; possibly TRBD1 or TRBD2 for D (6 bases each). The CDR3 totals 17 residues. Germline CDR1 WNHNN, CDR2 SYGVQD (reference sequence). Trimming took 2 bases from V and 2 from J, leaving 19 bases between them. Written as DNA, the CDR3 is TGCGCCAGCAGTGAGCCCGCGGGGCAGGGGCCAACCTACGAGCAGTACTTC. Protein sequence: CASSEPAGQGPTYEQYF.